This T cell receptor beta chain was found in a study of blood T cell repertoires in COVID-19. The CDR3 is made up of 14 amino acids. Germline CDR1 SGHNT, CDR2 YYREEE (reference sequence). V was clipped by 2 bases and J by 6 bases; unmatched bases: 5. This table comes from immunoSEQ multiplex PCR, and its TCRdb copy is limited to in-frame clones, with some not included. The sample includes some 520,000 clones, about 88% of them seen just once. The source of this sequence is a man aged 18 to 30 with COVID-19, enrolled during active disease. Sequencing was performed on peripheral blood. The gene calls are TRBV5-4 and TRBJ2-7; 10 nucleotides line up with TRBD1. The CDR3 region is CASSFGTGVGEQYF. As DNA, the CDR3 is TGTGCCAGCAGCTTCGGGACAGGGGTCGGCGAGCAGTACTTC.